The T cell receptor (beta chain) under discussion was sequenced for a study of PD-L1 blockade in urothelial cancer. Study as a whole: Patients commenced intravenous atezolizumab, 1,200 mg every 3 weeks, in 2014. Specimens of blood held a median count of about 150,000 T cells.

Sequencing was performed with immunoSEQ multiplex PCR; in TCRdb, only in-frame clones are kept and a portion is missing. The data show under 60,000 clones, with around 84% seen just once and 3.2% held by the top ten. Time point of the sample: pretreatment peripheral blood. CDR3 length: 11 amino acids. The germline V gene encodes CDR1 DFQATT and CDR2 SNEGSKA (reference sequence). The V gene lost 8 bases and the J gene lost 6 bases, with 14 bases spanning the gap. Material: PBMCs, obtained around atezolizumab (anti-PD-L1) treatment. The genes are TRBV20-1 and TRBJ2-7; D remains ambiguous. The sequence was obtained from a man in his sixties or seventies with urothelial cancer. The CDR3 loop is CSPFLRFEQYF. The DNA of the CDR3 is TGCAGTCCTTTCCTTCGGTTCGAGCAGTACTTC.